This is a list of T cell receptor beta chains from one sample in a study of blood T cell repertoires in COVID-19. Sequencing was performed with immunoSEQ multiplex PCR; in TCRdb, only in-frame clones are kept and a portion is missing. The sample shows 250,000 to 300,000 clones, 85% to 90% of them seen only once. Sequenced: peripheral blood. The receptors were sampled from a man aged 18 to 29 with active or convalescent COVID-19. Each CDR3 is given with its conserved first and last residue. D genes are given only for firm matches. Part of the rows lack a size; the others show once, few, many or a class for expanded clones.

V gene,J gene,D gene,clone size,CDR3 DNA,CDR3 protein
TRBV10-1,TRBJ1-1,TRBD1,-,TGCGCCAGCAGCGCAGGGACAGCCGAAGCTTTCTTT,CASSAGTAEAFF
TRBV7-9,TRBJ2-7,-,-,TGTGCCAGCAGCTTGCAGGGTGTGGTCTACGAGCAGTACTTC,CASSLQGVVYEQYF
TRBV7-9,TRBJ1-3,-,-,TGTGCCAGCAGCCCGGGACTGAGCTCTGGAAACACCATATATTTT,CASSPGLSSGNTIYF
TRBV5-4,TRBJ2-1,-,-,TGTGCCAGCAGAGAGGGGGGGGACCAGCTAGGGAAGCAGTTCTTC,CASREGGDQLGKQFF
TRBV6-5,TRBJ2-1,TRBD1,-,TGTGCCACCGGACAGGAGTCCTACAATGAGCAGTTCTTC,CATGQESYNEQFF
TRBV24-1,TRBJ1-1,TRBD1,-,TGTGCCACCAGTGCCACTAGGGGGCGGGCTGAAGCTTTCTTT,CATSATRGRAEAFF
TRBV29-1,TRBJ2-5,-,-,TGCAGCGCCCGGGCGGGGGAGACCCAGTACTTC,CSARAGETQYF
TRBV11-2,TRBJ2-1,TRBD2,once,TGTGCCAGCAGCCCCCCAGCGGGGGGGCGAAATGAGCAGTTCTTC,CASSPPAGGRNEQFF
TRBV10-3,TRBJ2-7,TRBD1,-,TGTGCCATCAGTGAGAGATTGGGACAGGCGACCTACGAGCAGTACTTC,CAISERLGQATYEQYF
TRBV5-3,TRBJ1-4,-,-,TGTGCCAGAACCCTGGGGGGGCTTAATGAAAAACTGTTTTTT,CARTLGGLNEKLFF
TRBV5-6,TRBJ2-2,-,few,TGTGCCAGCAGCTTGTACGGGGTTTCCACCGGGGAGCTGTTTTTT,CASSLYGVSTGELFF
TRBV7-9,TRBJ2-3,-,-,TGTGCCAGCACCTCGAGCACAGATACGCAGTATTTT,CASTSSTDTQYF
TRBV15,TRBJ2-7,TRBD2,-,TGTGCCGCCAGCAACAGACTAGCGGGTCCCTACGAGCAGTACTTC,CAASNRLAGPYEQYF
TRBV9,TRBJ2-3,-,-,TGTGCCAGCAGCAACCGACAGTACGGCACAGATACGCAGTATTTT,CASSNRQYGTDTQYF
TRBV6-5,TRBJ2-2,TRBD1,-,TGTGCCAGCAGCCGGGACAGCCCCGGCACCGGGGAGCTGTTTTTT,CASSRDSPGTGELFF
TRBV23-1,TRBJ2-2,TRBD1,-,TGCGCCAGCAGTCAACCTCCCCCAGGGGGCAACGGCACCGGGGAGCTGTTTTTT,CASSQPPPGGNGTGELFF